These 9 T cell receptor beta chains came from one sample sequenced in a study of shared clonotypes between healthy human individuals. The data were produced by immunoSEQ multiplex PCR, yet TCRdb's version contains in-frame clones alone and is incomplete. The table records 2 million to 2.5 million clones, 85% to 95% of them present only once. The sample was naive CD4+ T cells from PBMCs. As for subset: CD45RA+ positively selected. The receptors derive from a man younger than 35 in good health. Some clones in this sample may be carry-over from other donors' samples.

This rearrangement joins TRBV4-3 to TRBJ2-1; D may be TRBD2 (6 bases). There are 18 residues in the CDR3. V lost 2 bases and J lost 5, with 22 bases in between. CDR1 is LGHNA and CDR2 is YSLEER in the germline V gene. CDR3 nucleotide sequence: TGCGCCAGCAGCCAATTCACCACGGACCCCGGGGGAAACAATGAGCAGTTCTTC. It is translated as CASSQFTTDPGGNNEQFF.

The chain links TRBV2 to TRBJ1-6; the D is unclear. Germline CDR1 reads SNHLY; CDR2 reads FYNNEI. This CDR3 is 14 amino acids long. Trimming left V 6 bases short and J 8 bases short, with 14 bases between. DNA of the CDR3: TGTGCCAGCAGGCCCCCCGCCCCGGATTCACCCCTCCACTTT. It encodes CASRPPAPDSPLHF.

The chain links TRBV7-9 to TRBJ1-1; D unclear. The CDR3 spans 13 residues. Germline loops: CDR1 SEHNR, CDR2 FQNEAQ (reference sequence). Trimming cost V 1 base and J 5 bases, with 8 bases left between them. CDR3: CASSLGGKTEAFF. The CDR3, as DNA: TGTGCCAGCAGCTTAGGGGGTAAGACTGAAGCTTTCTTT.

The chain is built from TRBV6-1 and TRBJ1-2; D is ambiguous. This CDR3 is 13 amino acids long. V lost 7 bases and J 8 bases, leaving 17 bases between the germline ends. Germline V CDR1 and CDR2: MNHNS, SASEGT. This CDR3 is CASTLTPAGGYTF. CDR3 sequence (DNA): TGTGCCAGCACCCTGACCCCGGCGGGCGGCTACACCTTC.

This chain connects TRBV2 to TRBJ2-7; 10 bases map to TRBD1. This CDR3 has 15 amino acids. The J segment lost 3 bases and the V segment lost 3 bases, leaving 5 bases of the junction unmatched. Germline CDR1 reads SNHLY; CDR2 reads FYNNEI. The CDR3 DNA is TGTGCCAGCAGTGACCTTAGGACAGGGGGCTACGAGCAGTACTTC. As protein: CASSDLRTGGYEQYF.

The genes are TRBV7-2 and TRBJ2-3; no clear D gene. The CDR3 contains 14 residues. The V and J ends lost 6 bases and 1 base respectively, with 11 bases between them. Germline V gene sequence: CDR1 SGHTA, CDR2 FQGNSA. The CDR3 nucleotides read TGTGCCAGCAGTACCAGTCCCGGCACAGATACGCAGTATTTT. It codes for CASSTSPGTDTQYF. The whole variable domain, remainder taken from reference TRBV7-2 and TRBJ2-3, is GAGVSQSPSNKVTEKGKDVELRCDPISGHTALYWYRQSLGQGLEFLIYFQGNSAPDKSGLPSDRFSAERTGGSVSTLTIQRTQQEDSAVYLCASSTSPGTDTQYFGPGTRLTVL.

The V gene is TRBV5-4, the J gene TRBJ2-3; D is possibly TRBD2 (6 bases). The CDR3 length is 16 residues. V was cut by 3 bases and J by 0 bases, with 14 bases left in between. Germline V CDR1 and CDR2: SGHNT, YYREEE (reference sequence). The CDR3 reads CASSSPSVASTDTQYF. CDR3 sequence (DNA): TGTGCCAGCAGCTCACCTAGCGTCGCTAGCACAGATACGCAGTATTTT.

This chain connects TRBV19 to TRBJ2-7; a weak D match, TRBD1 (6 bases). Trimming shortened V by 6 bases and J by 9 bases, and 21 bases separated the two germline ends. The V gene's germline CDR1 is LNHDA and CDR2 SQIVND (reference sequence). The CDR3 is 14 amino acids. In DNA, the CDR3 is TGTGCCAGTAGCTACGCAGGGGATCTACGAGGGCAGTACTTC. Protein: CASSYAGDLRGQYF.

V gene TRBV7-2 combines with J gene TRBJ1-3; D unresolved. The CDR3 covers 15 residues. From germline, CDR1 is SGHTA and CDR2 FQGNSA. V lost 1 base, J lost 4 bases, and 11 bases lay in between. The CDR3 DNA sequence: TGTGCCAGCAGCTTAGTGCAAGGGTTCGGAAACACCATATATTTT. This codes for CASSLVQGFGNTIYF.